This TCR beta chain was captured by sequencing in a study of identical twins. Trimming left V 5 bases short and J 3 bases short, with 14 bases between. The CDR3 extends over 14 amino acids. TCRdb re-called the 5' RACE reads with MiXCR, one entry per CDR3 protein. The sample lists about 530,000 distinct CDR3 sequences, 20% to 25% occurring once. The sample also formed part of further work on yellow fever vaccine responses in identical twins.

Sequencing was carried out using CD4+ T cells sorted from blood. The chain recombines TRBV12-3 or TRBV12-4 with TRBJ2-7, with D unclear. This TCR came from a young woman in good health. Here the CDR3 DNA reads TGTGCCAGCAGTCCTAACCGACCGGGCTACGAGCAGTACGTC. Amino acid sequence: CASSPNRPGYEQYV.